Below are 21 T cell receptor beta chains sequenced from a single sample in a study of control samples from healthy donors and cancer patients. The protocol was immunoSEQ multiplex PCR, while the TCRdb copy is restricted to in-frame clones and leaves out a portion. There are roughly 130,000 clones in the sample; around 90% occur only once, and approximately 2.7% lies in the top ten. Sequencing was performed on blood. The receptors were sampled from a man aged 18 to 30 in good health.

This clone was recorded only once. The chain employs TRBV3-1 (or the pseudogene TRBV3-2) and TRBJ1-5; TRBD1 is a possible D gene (6 bases). In germline, CDR1 is LGHDT, CDR2 YNNKEL (reference sequence). Trimming took 0 bases from V and 7 from J, leaving 16 bases between them. The CDR3 totals 16 residues. This CDR3 is CASSQDFGGAGQPQHF. CDR3 sequence (DNA): TGTGCCAGCAGCCAAGACTTTGGGGGGGCGGGACAGCCCCAGCATTTT.

The gene calls are TRBV7-6 and TRBJ2-7, with TRBD2 matching over 9 bases. CDR3 size: 17 residues. V was pared by 5 bases and J by 2 bases, with 13 bases of the junction left unmatched. Germline CDR1 is SGHVS and CDR2 is FNYEAQ. The CDR3 DNA sequence: TGTGCCAGCAGCGTACCGAGGGGCGGGAGGGACCCCTACGAGCAGTACGTC. It translates to CASSVPRGGRDPYEQYV.

J is TRBJ2-5 and V is TRBV5-1, with D maybe TRBD2 (7 bases). Deletions cut 6 bases from V and 2 bases from J, with 11 bases between. The germline V gene has CDR1 SGHRS and CDR2 YFSETQ. The CDR3 runs 13 residues. The CDR3 loop reads CASTRGGQETQYF. The CDR3, as DNA: TGCGCCAGCACAAGGGGGGGACAAGAGACCCAGTACTTC.

The chain couples TRBV7-2 to TRBJ2-5; 12 bases align to TRBD2. This CDR3 contains 16 residues. Germline lookup yields CDR1 SGHTA and CDR2 FQGNSA. V lost 5 bases to trimming and J lost 1 base; unmatched junction nucleotides: 5. CDR3 DNA: TGTGCCAGCAGCACCGGACTAGCGGGGCCCCAAGAGACCCAGTACTTC. It is translated as CASSTGLAGPQETQYF.

CDR3 coding DNA: TGTGCCAGCAGTTTATGGTTGCGGCGAGGTGAAAAACTGTTTTTT. It yields the protein CASSLWLRRGEKLFF. The chain joins TRBV28 to TRBJ1-4, with D hard to call. This CDR3 has 15 amino acids. Looked up from germline, CDR1 is MDHEN and CDR2 is SYDVKM. The ends were cut back, 0 bases at V and 7 bases at J, with 12 bases in the middle.

This sequence joins TRBV2 and TRBJ2-7, with D unresolved. The V end was cut by 7 bases, the J end by 3 bases, with 22 bases between. Germline V gives CDR1 SNHLY, CDR2 FYNNEI. This CDR3 has 16 residues. The CDR3 DNA sequence: TGTGCCAGCACCCAAGCCGGCAGGAAAGCCGACTACGAGCAGTACTTC. This codes for CASTQAGRKADYEQYF.

With respect to this clone: Mismatch with germline at one junction end may stem from a read error. The CDR3 DNA follows: TGCGCCAGCAGCCAAGCCCGGGACATACTTTTCGCCTTC. Translated: CASSQARDILFAF. V and J are TRBV4-1 and TRBJ1-2, with D perhaps TRBD1 (6 bases). From germline, CDR1 is MGHRA and CDR2 YSYEKL. This CDR3 has 13 residues.

The rearrangement links TRBV11-2 to TRBJ2-7; tentatively, D is TRBD2 (6 bases). V was clipped by 5 bases and J by 2 bases, with 13 bases between them. This CDR3 comprises 14 residues. Germline V gene sequence: CDR1 SGHAT, CDR2 FQNNGV. For the CDR3, the DNA is TGTGCCAGCAGCCAAAGTAGCGGCGCCTACGAGCAGTACTTC. Residues: CASSQSSGAYEQYF.

This clone was picked up many times. The chain joins TRBV7-9 to TRBJ2-1, with TRBD2 as a possible D gene (6 bases). This CDR3 contains 14 residues. Trimming cost V 5 bases and J 8 bases, with 16 bases left between them. The germline gives CDR1 SEHNR, CDR2 FQNEAQ (reference sequence). CDR3 sequence (DNA): TGTGCCAGCAGCCCTCCGGACTACCCGGATGAGCAGTTCTTC. It codes for CASSPPDYPDEQFF. The full variable domain, rest sourced from reference TRBV7-9 and TRBJ2-1, is DTGVSQNPRHKITKRGQNVTFRCDPISEHNRLYWYRQTLGQGPEFLTYFQNEAQLEKSRLLSDRFSAERPKGSFSTLEIQRTEQGDSAMYLCASSPPDYPDEQFFGPGTRLTVL.

This chain links TRBV2 with TRBJ1-4; TRBD1 agrees at 8 bases. The germline CDR1 and CDR2 sequences are SNHLY and FYNNEI. The CDR3 loop spans 14 amino acids. V shed 5 bases, J shed 7 bases, and the junction held 6 bases outside the gene matches. CDR3 in amino acids: CASSSDRGGEKLFF. In DNA, the CDR3 is TGTGCCAGCAGTTCTGACAGGGGTGGTGAAAAACTGTTTTTT.

The chain links TRBV3-1 (or the pseudogene TRBV3-2) to TRBJ1-5, with 8 bases identical to TRBD1. The junction had 6 bases not matched to a gene; V was cut back by 11 bases and J by 0 bases. The CDR3 totals 14 residues. Per germline, CDR1 LGHDT and CDR2 YNNKEL (reference sequence). The CDR3 DNA reads as TGTGCCCGACCGGGACAGGATAGCAATCAGCCCCAGCATTTT. It encodes CARPGQDSNQPQHF.

The chain joins TRBV29-1 to TRBJ1-3; perhaps TRBD1 as D (5 bases). CDR1 is SQVTM and CDR2 is ANQGSEA in the germline V gene. The CDR3 is made up of 15 amino acids. Trimming stripped 0 bases from V and 2 bases from J, with 11 bases between. CDR3 DNA: TGCAGCGTTGAAGATGTAGGGGCAACTGGAAACACCATATATTTT. This sequence encodes CSVEDVGATGNTIYF.

The chain joins TRBV19 to TRBJ2-2; 9 bases agree with TRBD1. Germline CDR1 is LNHDA and CDR2 is SQIVND (reference sequence). Germline trimming cut 6 bases from V and 3 bases from J; bases unmatched to any gene: 5. This CDR3 region has 15 residues. The CDR3 loop is CASRDRGSYTGELFF. The DNA for the CDR3 is TGTGCCAGTAGGGACAGGGGCTCTTACACCGGGGAGCTGTTTTTT. Full variable domain (missing parts from reference TRBV19 and TRBJ2-2): DGGITQSPKYLFRKEGQNVTLSCEQNLNHDAMYWYRQDPGQGLRLIYYSQIVNDFQKGDIAEGYSVSREKKESFPLTVTSAQKNPTAFYLCASRDRGSYTGELFFGEGSRLTVL.

This clone was observed a few times. V and J are TRBV24-1 and TRBJ1-1, with D perhaps TRBD1 (5 bases). The germline V gene has CDR1 KGHDR and CDR2 SFDVKD. This CDR3 is 12 amino acids long. Trimming took off 7 bases at V and 4 bases at J, with 9 bases between the two ends. CDR3 residues: CATRGQATEAFF. The CDR3 DNA sequence: TGTGCCACCAGGGGGCAGGCCACTGAAGCTTTCTTT.

The chain uses TRBV6-5 and TRBJ1-6; D is perhaps TRBD1 (5 bases). The CDR3 has 14 amino acids. The ends were cut back, 6 bases at V and 5 bases at J, with 11 bases in the middle. Per germline, CDR1 MNHEY and CDR2 SVGAGI. CDR3 coding DNA: TGTGCCAGCAGGTTAGACAGAAATAATTCACCCCTCCACTTT. Its protein is CASRLDRNNSPLHF.

The chain joins TRBV7-9 to TRBJ2-5; tentatively, D is TRBD2 (5 bases). Germline V gene data show CDR1 as SEHNR and CDR2 as FQNEAQ (reference sequence). V gave up 8 bases and J gave up 0 bases, with 7 bases separating them. The length of the CDR3 is 12 residues. In DNA form, the CDR3 reads TGTGCCAGCGAGGGCTACCAAGAGACCCAGTACTTC. Translated: CASEGYQETQYF.

This sequence joins TRBV9 and TRBJ2-2, with 9 positions matching TRBD2. Germline V gives CDR1 SGDLS, CDR2 YYNGEE. Trimming at V came to 5 bases and at J to 6 bases, leaving 8 bases not matched to a gene. There are 15 residues in the CDR3. The CDR3 loop is CASSIAGERPGELFF. The CDR3 coding sequence is TGTGCCAGCAGTATAGCGGGAGAGAGGCCCGGGGAGCTGTTTTTT.

V is TRBV19 and J is TRBJ1-2; D gene uncertain. CDR3 length: 11 amino acids. CDR1 and CDR2 from the germline V gene are LNHDA and SQIVND (reference sequence). Trimming removed 5 bases from V and 2 bases from J, with 3 bases in between. This CDR3 reads CASSENYGYTF. The DNA for the CDR3 is TGTGCCAGTAGTGAGAACTATGGCTACACCTTC.

The gene calls are TRBV19 and TRBJ2-7, with D unclear. Germline V gene data show CDR1 as LNHDA and CDR2 as SQIVND (reference sequence). Trimming shortened V by 7 bases and J by 7 bases, and 17 bases separated the two germline ends. The CDR3 is 13 amino acids. This CDR3 is CASTETLGLEQYF. CDR3 DNA: TGTGCCAGTACTGAGACACTTGGATTAGAGCAGTACTTC.

This clone was detected only a few times. This chain connects TRBV9 to TRBJ1-3, with unresolved D. V was cut by 3 bases and J by 5 bases, with 3 bases left in between. The CDR3 loop spans 11 amino acids. CDR1 is SGDLS and CDR2 is YYNGEE in the germline V gene. The CDR3 DNA reads TGTGCCAGCAGCGACCGAAACACCATATATTTT. Translation: CASSDRNTIYF.

The V gene is TRBV2, the J gene TRBJ2-5; D may be TRBD1 (6 bases). The germline gives CDR1 SNHLY, CDR2 FYNNEI. Trimming left V 7 bases short and J 4 bases short, with 16 bases between. The CDR3 runs to 14 residues. The CDR3 loop reads CASTPTGKVETQYF. The CDR3 bases are TGTGCCAGCACCCCGACAGGAAAAGTAGAGACCCAGTACTTC.